This T cell receptor (beta chain) is from a study of blood T cell repertoires in COVID-19. This CDR3 comprises 13 residues. Trimming left V 6 bases short and J 3 bases short, with 11 bases between. The germline V gene encodes CDR1 SGHDN and CDR2 FVKESK. Original data processing: Estimation of nucleated cell counts was performed using reference gene primer amplification. Some clones are missing from TCRdb's copy, which holds only in-frame ones; the method was immunoSEQ multiplex PCR. V, J and clone size derive from that table, while D and trimming were established from the DNA sequence. The data contain roughly 200,000 clones, 80% to 90% of them singletons.

The rearrangement links TRBV14 to TRBJ1-2, with D perhaps TRBD1 (6 bases). This sequence originates from a middle-aged man who had recovered from COVID-19. Material for sequencing was PBMCs or T cells enriched from blood (not recorded which). CDR3 nucleotide sequence: TGTGCCAGCAGTTGGAGACAGGACTATGGCTACACCTTC. This encodes CASSWRQDYGYTF.